Below, 30 T cell receptor beta chains from the same sample are listed, as sequenced in a study of Graves' ophthalmopathy and Graves' hyperthyroidism. Amplification of TCR beta CDR3 regions used RNA transcripts. HTBI primers primed a first-round RT-PCR, and a second-round multiplex PCR followed. MiXCR, run by TCRdb on the multiplex PCR reads, gives a single entry per CDR3 protein. The sample records over 450,000 distinct CDR3 sequences, around 14% being singletons. The sequenced sample consisted of blood. The origin of the receptors is a woman in her twenties or thirties with Graves' ophthalmopathy.

The chain joins TRBV6-1 to TRBJ1-2; the match to TRBD1 covers 8 bases. In germline, CDR1 is MNHNS, CDR2 SASEGT. CDR3 length: 14 residues. J lost 2 bases, V lost 6 bases, and 5 bases had no gene match. The CDR3 loop is CASRRTGRNYGYTF. For the CDR3, the DNA is TGTGCCAGCAGGCGGACAGGGCGCAACTATGGCTACACCTTC.

This clonotype was observed at least ten times. The chain has TRBV19 and TRBJ1-2; D gene ambiguous. Germline CDR1 reads LNHDA; CDR2 reads SQIVND (reference sequence). This CDR3 comprises 16 residues. The germline V and J ends were trimmed by 3 bases and 10 bases, with 24 bases remaining between them. CDR3 DNA sequence: TGTGCCAGTAGTATTTTAAGATATCGGAACTATGGTGACTACACCTTC. This codes for CASSILRYRNYGDYTF. The whole variable domain, filled in from reference TRBV19 and TRBJ1-2, reads DGGITQSPKYLFRKEGQNVTLSCEQNLNHDAMYWYRQDPGQGLRLIYYSQIVNDFQKGDIAEGYSVSREKKESFPLTVTSAQKNPTAFYLCASSILRYRNYGDYTFGSGTRLTVV.

This chain connects TRBV6-1 to TRBJ1-1; TRBD1 is a possible D gene (6 bases). In germline, CDR1 is MNHNS, CDR2 SASEGT. Trimming removed 7 bases from V and 12 bases from J, with 21 bases in between. The length of the CDR3 is 13 residues. The CDR3 sequence: CASTDRRGLITFF. CDR3 in DNA: TGTGCCAGCACCGACAGGCGGGGTTTAATTACTTTCTTT.

This clonotype showed up just a few times. The chain carries TRBV6-1 and TRBJ2-2; no definite D call. There are 11 residues in the CDR3. The ends were cut back, 9 bases at V and 2 bases at J, with 4 bases in the middle. Germline CDR1 reads MNHNS; CDR2 reads SASEGT. As DNA, the CDR3 is TGTGCCAGGACAAACACCGGGGAGCTGTTTTTT. Its protein product is CARTNTGELFF.

Ten or more counts support this clonotype. This chain uses TRBV11-1 with TRBJ2-2; perhaps TRBD2 as D (5 bases). This CDR3 is 15 amino acids long. Germline V gene sequence: CDR1 SGHAT, CDR2 FQDESV (reference sequence). Trimming removed 4 bases from V and 0 bases from J, with 9 bases in between. CDR3 sequence: CASSWTRANTGELFF. In DNA form, the CDR3 reads TGTGCCAGCAGCTGGACTCGCGCGAACACCGGGGAGCTGTTTTTT.

The rearrangement uses TRBV12-3 or TRBV12-4 and TRBJ1-1; 9 bases map to TRBD1. The CDR3 has 16 residues. With V trimmed by 11 bases and J by 6 bases, 19 bases remained unmatched. The CDR3 sequence: CAGTISRGDREPEAFF. In DNA, the CDR3 is TGTGCCGGCACCATCTCGCGTGGGGACAGGGAACCTGAAGCTTTCTTT.

The chain carries TRBV30 and TRBJ2-4; D is possibly TRBD1 (6 bases). Trimming removed 4 bases at V and 2 bases at J, with 9 bases between. Looked up from germline, CDR1 is GTSNPN and CDR2 is SVGIG (reference sequence). The CDR3 extends over 13 amino acids. The CDR3 sequence is CAWTGDTKNIQYF. As DNA, the CDR3 is TGTGCCTGGACAGGGGATACCAAAAACATTCAGTACTTC.

This clonotype was seen a handful of times. The chain links TRBV11-3 to TRBJ1-6; 7 nucleotides align to TRBD1. CDR3 length: 16 residues. Germline V lookup: CDR1 SGHNT, CDR2 YENEEA. The V segment lost 4 bases and the J segment 4 bases; nucleotides outside the gene matches: 7. The CDR3 bases are TGTGCCAGCAGCTCAAGGACAGGATCTTATAATTCACCCCTCCACTTT. This gives the protein CASSSRTGSYNSPLHF.

This clonotype has just a few counts. J is TRBJ2-7 and V is TRBV18; tentatively, D is TRBD1 or TRBD2 (5 bases each). Germline CDR1 KGHSH, CDR2 LQKENI. Trimming removed 5 bases at V and 3 bases at J, with 17 bases between. The CDR3 covers 15 residues. The DNA of the CDR3 is TGTGCCAGCTCATCCGGGACGGCGAATTTCTACGAGCAGTACTTC. Translation: CASSSGTANFYEQYF. Variable domain in full (rest from reference TRBV18 and TRBJ2-7): NAGVMQNPRHLVRRRGQEARLRCSPMKGHSHVYWYRQLPEEGLKFMVYLQKENIIDESGMPKERFSAEFPKEGPSILRIQQVVRGDSAAYFCASSSGTANFYEQYFGPGTRLTVT.

This clonotype was recorded many times. This CDR3 reads CASSSKGTGELFF. The DNA of the CDR3 is TGTGCCAGCAGTTCCAAGGGCACCGGGGAGCTGTTTTTT. The rearrangement joins TRBV6-5 to TRBJ2-2; D gene uncertain. From germline, CDR1 is MNHEY and CDR2 SVGAGI. CDR3 length: 13 residues. Trimming removed 4 bases at V and 4 bases at J, with 7 bases between.

This clonotype showed up many times. The chain employs TRBV2 and TRBJ2-5; 7 bases agree with TRBD2. Germline CDR1 is SNHLY and CDR2 is FYNNEI. Trimming at V came to 8 bases and at J to 4 bases, leaving 13 bases not matched to a gene. This CDR3 has 15 residues. Here the CDR3 reads CASGLTSLAGETQYF. For the CDR3, the DNA is TGTGCCAGCGGGCTGACCTCTTTAGCGGGAGAGACCCAGTACTTC.

This clonotype was seen at least ten times. The chain links TRBV25-1 to TRBJ1-2; D remains ambiguous. V lost 8 bases to trimming and J lost 4 bases, with 11 bases between them. The germline V gene has CDR1 MGHDK and CDR2 SYGVNS. The CDR3 runs to 12 residues. CDR3 nucleotides: TGTGCCAGCGTACGGGAGGGCTATGGCTACACCTTC. This encodes CASVREGYGYTF.

This clonotype has ten or more counts. The genes are TRBV20-1 and TRBJ1-1; unclear D gene. CDR1 and CDR2 (germline): DFQATT, SNEGSKA (reference sequence). This CDR3 is built from 12 residues. Trimming shortened V by 5 bases and J by 3 bases, and 10 bases separated the two germline ends. The CDR3 reads CSARAVYTEAFF. The CDR3, as DNA: TGCAGTGCTCGGGCGGTGTACACTGAAGCTTTCTTT.

This clonotype was picked up many times. The chain is built from TRBV30 and TRBJ2-7, with 8 bases matching TRBD2. With 3 bases clipped from V and 0 bases from J, the junction kept 13 bases outside the gene matches. Germline lookup yields CDR1 GTSNPN and CDR2 SVGIG (reference sequence). The CDR3 loop spans 17 amino acids. The CDR3 is CAWSPPPRLARSYEQYF. In DNA, the CDR3 is TGTGCCTGGAGCCCTCCCCCACGACTAGCGCGCTCCTACGAGCAGTACTTC.

This clonotype was detected ten times or more. This chain uses TRBV6-4 with TRBJ2-2; D not certain. Germline V lookup: CDR1 MRHNA, CDR2 SNTAGT. There are 13 residues in the CDR3. V lost 5 bases and J lost 1, with 5 bases in between. This CDR3 is CASSQGNTGELFF. In DNA form, the CDR3 reads TGTGCCAGCAGTCAAGGGAACACCGGGGAGCTGTTTTTT.

The chain carries TRBV6-5 and TRBJ1-2, with D tentatively TRBD1 (5 bases). The V end lost 4 bases, the J end lost 3 bases, and 18 bases lay between the germline ends. The germline V gene has CDR1 MNHEY and CDR2 SVGAGI. The CDR3 runs 16 residues. The CDR3 sequence is CASSLGGAISHYGYTF. For the CDR3, the DNA is TGTGCCAGCAGTTTAGGTGGGGCCATCTCCCACTATGGCTACACCTTC.

This clonotype was counted ten times or more. The V and J genes are TRBV6-1 and TRBJ2-5, with D maybe TRBD1 (6 bases). The CDR3 contains 15 residues. V gave up 2 bases and J gave up 5 bases, with 15 bases separating them. Germline V gene data show CDR1 as MNHNS and CDR2 as SASEGT. The CDR3 sequence is CASSEMGHLGETQYF. The CDR3, as DNA: TGTGCCAGCAGTGAAATGGGACATCTTGGGGAGACCCAGTACTTC.

This clonotype was seen a handful of times. V is TRBV30 and J is TRBJ2-5; D is perhaps TRBD2 (5 bases). The CDR3 runs 14 residues. The V end was cut by 0 bases, the J end by 2 bases, with 10 bases between. Germline CDR1 and CDR2: GTSNPN and SVGIG (reference sequence). CDR3 in amino acids: CAWSVAGPQETQYF. Here the CDR3 DNA reads TGTGCCTGGAGTGTGGCGGGTCCGCAAGAGACCCAGTACTTC.

This clonotype occurred many times. The rearrangement uses TRBV11-2 and TRBJ1-6; no clear D. V gave up 5 bases and J gave up 8 bases, with 7 bases separating them. Germline CDR1 reads SGHAT; CDR2 reads FQNNGV. The CDR3 has 12 amino acids. The CDR3 sequence: CASSSLHSPLHF. In DNA, the CDR3 is TGTGCCAGCAGCAGTCTGCATTCACCCCTCCACTTT.

This clonotype was seen repeatedly, ten times or more. This chain connects TRBV6-5 to TRBJ1-5, with D possibly matching TRBD1 (6 bases). Trimming took off 0 bases at V and 1 base at J, with 10 bases between the two ends. Germline CDR1 and CDR2: MNHEY and SVGAGI. The CDR3 is 16 residues long. The CDR3 sequence is CASSYSRGGSNQPQHF. The CDR3 bases are TGTGCCAGCAGTTACTCCAGGGGAGGGAGCAATCAGCCCCAGCATTTT.

The chain uses TRBV10-1 and TRBJ1-1, with no clear D. This CDR3 has 13 residues. V was pared by 3 bases and J by 11 bases, with 16 bases between. The germline gives CDR1 WNHNN, CDR2 SYGVQD (reference sequence). The CDR3 DNA is TGCGCCAGCAGTGATTTCTTGGCAGGAGATGCTTTCTTT. It is translated as CASSDFLAGDAFF.

This clonotype was recorded many times. V is TRBV12-3 or TRBV12-4 and J is TRBJ2-7, with 8 bases fitting TRBD2. J lost 4 bases, V lost 6 bases, and 8 bases had no gene match. The length of the CDR3 is 14 residues. The CDR3 coding sequence is TGTGCCAGCAGCATAACTAGCGGAGCATACGAGCAGTACTTC. This codes for CASSITSGAYEQYF.

This clonotype was seen at least ten times. The chain employs TRBV4-1 and TRBJ1-1, with a tentative D call TRBD1 (6 bases). V was trimmed by 3 bases and J by 0 bases, leaving 11 bases between them. Looked up from germline, CDR1 is MGHRA and CDR2 is YSYEKL. The CDR3 has 15 amino acids. CDR3 nucleotides: TGCGCCAGCAGCCATACAGGGTCGCTGAACACTGAAGCTTTCTTT. Amino acids: CASSHTGSLNTEAFF.

This clonotype was seen many times. The chain recombines TRBV27 with TRBJ2-7; the D gene could be TRBD1 or TRBD2 (6 bases each). Germline assignment: CDR1 MNHEY and CDR2 SMNVEV (reference sequence). V lost 10 bases and J lost 0, with 16 bases in between. This CDR3 is built from 14 residues. For the CDR3, the DNA is TGTGCCATCAAACGGGGGCGGGGCTCCTACGAGCAGTACTTC. Translated: CAIKRGRGSYEQYF.

This clonotype was seen repeatedly, ten times or more. The V gene is TRBV30, the J gene TRBJ1-1, with a possible D match to TRBD1 (6 bases). The V end lost 0 bases, the J end lost 5 bases, and 13 bases lay between the germline ends. The germline V gene encodes CDR1 GTSNPN and CDR2 SVGIG (reference sequence). This CDR3 has 14 residues. The CDR3 DNA sequence: TGTGCCTGGAGTGTCGGAAGGGGGAGAACTGAAGCTTTCTTT. This gives the protein CAWSVGRGRTEAFF.

As to this clonotype: This may be a read error: a much more frequent sequence differs by one nucleotide. V and J are TRBV29-1 and TRBJ2-5; D may be TRBD1 or TRBD2 (5 bases each). Trimming removed 6 bases at V and 6 bases at J, with 17 bases between. The germline V gene encodes CDR1 SQVTM and CDR2 ANQGSEA. This CDR3 spans 13 amino acids. CDR3 in DNA: TGCAGCGTCTACTGGGACGCCTCACAGACCCAGTACTTC. This translates into CSVYWDASQTQYF.

V usage is TRBV11-3 and J usage is TRBJ2-2; 11 bases are shared with TRBD1. This CDR3 has 15 amino acids. J gave up 4 bases and V 6 bases, and 4 bases lay outside the gene matches. CDR1 and CDR2 from the germline V gene are SGHNT and YENEEA. Here the CDR3 reads CASRSGTGGTGELFF. CDR3 DNA sequence: TGTGCCAGCAGGTCCGGGACAGGGGGCACCGGGGAGCTGTTTTTT. The whole variable domain, remainder taken from reference TRBV11-3 and TRBJ2-2, is EAGVVQSPRYKIIEKKQPVAFWCNPISGHNTLYWYLQNLGQGPELLIRYENEEAVDDSQLPKDRFSAERLKGVDSTLKIQPAELGDSAVYLCASRSGTGGTGELFFGEGSRLTVL.

The rearrangement joins TRBV11-2 to TRBJ1-2; 7 bases line up with TRBD1. CDR3 length: 13 residues. V shed 5 bases, J shed 3 bases, and the junction held 3 bases outside the gene matches. CDR1 and CDR2 from the germline V gene are SGHAT and FQNNGV. The CDR3 loop reads CASSITGDYGYTF. The DNA for the CDR3 is TGTGCCAGCAGCATCACAGGGGACTATGGCTACACCTTC.

This clonotype was recorded at least ten times. The CDR3 is CASSQDFKGAGFNSPLHF. CDR3 in DNA: TGCGCCAGCAGCCAAGATTTTAAGGGCGCAGGGTTTAATTCACCCCTCCACTTT. The chain combines TRBV4-1 with TRBJ1-6; TRBD1 is a possible D gene (5 bases). The CDR3 runs to 18 residues. CDR1 is MGHRA, CDR2 YSYEKL, per germline. Trimming removed 0 bases from V and 6 bases from J, with 18 bases in between.

This chain links TRBV6-5 with TRBJ2-3; no firm D call. Germline V gene lookup returns CDR1 MNHEY and CDR2 SVGAGI. The V end lost 2 bases, the J end lost 0 bases, and 6 bases lay between the germline ends. The CDR3 runs 14 residues. The CDR3 is CASSYLGSTDTQYF. DNA of the CDR3: TGTGCCAGCAGTTACCTAGGGAGCACAGATACGCAGTATTTT.